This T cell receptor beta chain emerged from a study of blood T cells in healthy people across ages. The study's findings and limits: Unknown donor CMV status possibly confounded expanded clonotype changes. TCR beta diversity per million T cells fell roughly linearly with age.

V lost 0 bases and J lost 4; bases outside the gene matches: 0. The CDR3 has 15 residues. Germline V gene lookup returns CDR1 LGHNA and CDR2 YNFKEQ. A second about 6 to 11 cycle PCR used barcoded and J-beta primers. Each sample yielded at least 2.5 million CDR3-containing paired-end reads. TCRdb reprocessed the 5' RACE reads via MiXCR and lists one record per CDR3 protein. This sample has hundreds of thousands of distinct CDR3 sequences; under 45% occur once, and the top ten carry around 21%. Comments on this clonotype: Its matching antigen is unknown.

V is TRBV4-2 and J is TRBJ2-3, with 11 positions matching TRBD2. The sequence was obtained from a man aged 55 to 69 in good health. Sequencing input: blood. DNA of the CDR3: TGTGCCAGCAGCCAAGATAGCGGGGGGGCAGATACGCAGTATTTT. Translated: CASSQDSGGADTQYF.